This T cell receptor beta chain was observed in a study of tumor-infiltrating lymphocytes in primary liver carcinoma. Background on the study: Sequencing of the samples generated roughly 3.65 to 8 million productive TCRbeta reads, with similar yields across tissue types. Whole-study results and caveats: Top-250-clone fractions were significantly higher in tumors than in blood (p = 0.039).

Both RNA and DNA were isolated together from around 20-30 mg of bulk tissue that had not been sorted. The authors sampled five separate regions per tumor. In its sample, this clonotype was seen many times. Its specificity is not known. Germline loops: CDR1 DFQATT, CDR2 SNEGSKA (reference sequence). CDR3 length: 17 amino acids. The J segment lost 0 bases and the V segment lost 6 bases, leaving 14 bases of the junction unmatched. TCR beta cDNA was prepared out of around 460 ng total RNA by means of a constant-region primer. ARM-PCR, slightly modified, supplied the TCR beta libraries through three nested multiplex PCR rounds. TRBV1-TRBV30 forward primers paired with a C-beta reverse primer were used in the first two PCR rounds, which ran approximately 10 cycles each. Using its own MiXCR run on the multiplex PCR reads, TCRdb lists one record per CDR3 protein. This sample has 90,000 to 100,000 distinct CDR3 sequences, with more than 60% found just once.

The receptor was isolated from an older woman with primary liver carcinoma and hepatitis B virus infection. V and J are TRBV20-1 and TRBJ1-1, with 9 bases lining up with TRBD1. Sequenced: liver tumor tissue from sampling region 5. Subset specified: tumor region T5, tumor centre. CDR3 in amino acids: CSANDPGQGSLNTEAFF. The CDR3 region has the DNA TGCAGTGCAAACGACCCGGGACAGGGTAGCCTGAACACTGAAGCTTTCTTT.